The 31 T cell receptor beta chains listed next were all sequenced from one sample in a study of cytomegalovirus exposure and HLA in healthy donors. The PCR had 60 Vbeta and 13 Jbeta primers. Clones were read by immunoSEQ multiplex PCR, and TCRdb kept only the in-frame ones, dropping some. The data contain 150,000 to 200,000 clones, under 80% of them seen just once; the ten biggest clones take up around 3%. Material for sequencing was PBMCs. These receptors all stem from a middle-aged man in good health and CMV-seronegative.

The rearrangement joins TRBV27 to TRBJ2-7, with 9 positions matching TRBD1. The CDR3 is made up of 15 amino acids. In germline, CDR1 is MNHEY, CDR2 SMNVEV (reference sequence). V dropped 5 bases and J dropped 7; count of bases not matched to a gene: 12. CDR3 coding DNA: TGTGCCAGCAGTCCCCGGGACAGGGTAACCGTTGAGCAGTACTTC. Its protein product is CASSPRDRVTVEQYF.

This rearrangement joins TRBV7-2 to TRBJ2-3, with TRBD2 matching over 8 bases. Germline V gene sequence: CDR1 SGHTA, CDR2 FQGNSA. This CDR3 region has 14 residues. V shed 5 bases and J 4 bases; nucleotides not matched to a gene: 5. The DNA of the CDR3 is TGTGCCAGCAGCCCCGGGACTAGTGCAGATACGCAGTATTTT. Its translation: CASSPGTSADTQYF.

The chain has TRBV15 and TRBJ1-3; D not certain. Germline CDR1 reads LNHNV; CDR2 reads YYDKDF (reference sequence). The CDR3 has 13 residues. The V and J ends lost 8 bases and 0 bases respectively, with 8 bases between them. The CDR3 reads CATALGSGNTIYF. For the CDR3, the DNA is TGTGCCACCGCTCTCGGCTCTGGAAACACCATATATTTT.

This sequence joins TRBV7-9 and TRBJ1-1; 7 bases align to TRBD1. Germline-derived CDR1 and CDR2 are SEHNR and FQNEAQ (reference sequence). Trimming removed 5 bases from V and 7 bases from J; junction bases left unmatched: 10. The CDR3 covers 14 residues. CDR3 in DNA: TGTGCCAGCAGCGCTTCCGGGACAGCGGGTGAAGCTTTCTTT. This codes for CASSASGTAGEAFF.

This chain connects TRBV29-1 to TRBJ1-5; 8 nucleotides agree with TRBD1. The CDR3 is 13 residues long. The J segment lost 7 bases and the V segment lost 4 bases, leaving 6 bases of the junction unmatched. CDR1 and CDR2 from the germline V gene are SQVTM and ANQGSEA. CDR3 DNA sequence: TGCAGCGTTGGCAGGGGGCAGGGGCAGCCCCAGCATTTT. This encodes CSVGRGQGQPQHF.

The rearrangement joins TRBV4-1 to TRBJ2-1; TRBD2 agrees at 12 bases. This CDR3 has 16 residues. Germline loops: CDR1 MGHRA, CDR2 YSYEKL. V shed 0 bases, J shed 7 bases, and the junction held 4 bases outside the gene matches. DNA of the CDR3: TGCGCCAGCAGCCAAGATTCTAGCGGGAGGGGTAATGAGCAGTTCTTC. It yields the protein CASSQDSSGRGNEQFF.

This clone has just a few counts. The J gene is TRBJ2-7, the V gene TRBV4-1; a possible D gene is TRBD1 (5 bases). From germline, CDR1 is MGHRA and CDR2 YSYEKL. V gave up 4 bases and J gave up 5 bases, with 15 bases separating them. The CDR3 length is 14 residues. DNA for the CDR3: TGCGCCAGCAGCCTGCAGTTGGACACCAACGAGCAGTACTTC. Residues: CASSLQLDTNEQYF.

The chain combines TRBV5-1 with TRBJ2-5, with TRBD2 matching over 15 bases. The junction had 8 bases not matched to a gene; V was cut back by 0 bases and J by 2 bases. This CDR3 spans 19 amino acids. Germline-derived CDR1 and CDR2 are SGHRS and YFSETQ. The CDR3, as DNA: TGCGCCAGCAGCTTGGTAGGCGGACTAGCGGGGGGGTCACAAGAGACCCAGTACTTC. Amino acid sequence: CASSLVGGLAGGSQETQYF.

The gene calls are TRBV9 and TRBJ2-3; 13 positions agree with TRBD2. The CDR3 is 17 residues long. Germline V gene lookup returns CDR1 SGDLS and CDR2 YYNGEE. The junction had 7 bases not matched to a gene; V was cut back by 0 bases and J by 6 bases. The CDR3 loop is CASSVETSGGARDTQYF. CDR3 sequence (DNA): TGTGCCAGCAGCGTAGAAACTAGCGGGGGGGCCAGGGATACGCAGTATTTT.

This clone occurred a few times. The DNA of the CDR3 is TGCGCCAGCAGGCACACAGGGGGCCATGAGCAGTTCTTC. Amino acid sequence: CASRHTGGHEQFF. The chain carries TRBV4-1 and TRBJ2-1, with TRBD1 matching over 9 bases. The CDR3 contains 13 residues. Germline lookup yields CDR1 MGHRA and CDR2 YSYEKL. The V segment lost 6 bases and the J segment 8 bases; nucleotides outside the gene matches: 5.

This sequence joins TRBV5-5 and TRBJ1-5; D is possibly TRBD1 (5 bases). Germline CDR1 is SGHKS and CDR2 is YYEKEE (reference sequence). The germline V and J ends were trimmed by 0 bases and 5 bases, with 15 bases remaining between them. The CDR3 is made up of 16 amino acids. CDR3 sequence reads: CASSLGWRGSDQPQHF. CDR3 coding DNA: TGTGCCAGCAGCTTGGGGTGGAGGGGATCGGATCAGCCCCAGCATTTT.

V and J are TRBV29-1 and TRBJ2-5, with TRBD2 matching 8 bases. Unmatched junction bases numbered 4, after V lost 5 bases and J lost 5 bases. This CDR3 is built from 12 residues. Per the germline V gene, CDR1 is SQVTM and CDR2 is ANQGSEA. CDR3 loop: CSVQAGEETQYF. As DNA, the CDR3 is TGCAGCGTTCAAGCGGGGGAGGAGACCCAGTACTTC.

This clone came up once. The chain joins TRBV5-1 to TRBJ1-1; TRBD1 might be the D (6 bases). Germline V CDR1 and CDR2: SGHRS, YFSETQ. V dropped 1 base and J dropped 3 bases, with 7 bases sitting between them. CDR3 length: 13 amino acids. CDR3 sequence reads: CASSLSGDTEAFF. The CDR3 region has the DNA TGCGCCAGCAGCTTGTCAGGGGACACTGAAGCTTTCTTT.

The genes are TRBV11-2 and TRBJ2-1, with 8 bases aligning to TRBD2. CDR3 length: 15 residues. Per germline, CDR1 SGHAT and CDR2 FQNNGV. V dropped 6 bases and J dropped 7; count of bases not matched to a gene: 11. The CDR3 region is CASRLPGLGRNEQFF. The CDR3 DNA sequence: TGTGCCAGCAGGTTACCGGGACTAGGACGTAATGAGCAGTTCTTC.

The gene calls are TRBV19 and TRBJ2-2, with D maybe TRBD2 (5 bases). Between the trimmed V and J ends, which lost 1 base and 5 bases, there was a span of 8 bases. This CDR3 contains 14 residues. Germline lookup yields CDR1 LNHDA and CDR2 SQIVND (reference sequence). CDR3 nucleotides: TGTGCCAGTAGTATAGCGGGGTTAACCGGGGAGCTGTTTTTT. Residues: CASSIAGLTGELFF.

This chain uses TRBV4-1 with TRBJ2-5; a weak D match, TRBD2 (5 bases). CDR1 is MGHRA, CDR2 YSYEKL, per germline. CDR3 length: 13 amino acids. V shed 4 bases and J shed 4 bases, with 10 bases lying between them. CDR3 sequence: CASSRGPLETQYF. As DNA, the CDR3 is TGCGCCAGCAGCCGCGGGCCTTTAGAGACCCAGTACTTC.

In this sample, this clone turned up a few times. Sequence at one end of the junction differs from germline and may be a read error. The CDR3 loop reads CASRVADSGTGELFF. The DNA for the CDR3 is TGTGCCAGCAGGGTAGCGGACTCTGGGACCGGGGAGCTGTTTTTT. The gene calls are TRBV9 and TRBJ2-2, with D possibly matching TRBD2 (6 bases). This CDR3 has 15 amino acids. Germline V lookup: CDR1 SGDLS, CDR2 YYNGEE.

This clone has a single count. The chain joins TRBV30 to TRBJ2-4; D may be TRBD2 (5 bases). The germline V gene has CDR1 GTSNPN and CDR2 SVGIG (reference sequence). CDR3 length: 16 residues. V lost 5 bases and J lost 3, with 20 bases in between. The CDR3 spells CAWGELGFFDKNIQYF. The CDR3 region has the DNA TGTGCCTGGGGCGAACTAGGGTTCTTCGACAAAAACATTCAGTACTTC.

V and J are TRBV18 and TRBJ1-2; a possible D gene is TRBD1 (5 bases). This CDR3 region has 15 residues. The germline V and J ends were trimmed by 4 bases and 6 bases, with 18 bases remaining between them. Germline CDR1 and CDR2: KGHSH and LQKENI. CDR3 sequence reads: CASSRRDRTNDGYTF. CDR3 DNA sequence: TGTGCCAGCTCACGGCGGGACCGGACAAACGATGGCTACACCTTC.

Note on this clone: At one boundary the junction diverges from the germline segment, which might be a read error. V gene TRBV7-9 combines with J gene TRBJ2-7; 8 positions match TRBD1. Germline CDR1 reads SEHNR; CDR2 reads FQNEAQ (reference sequence). The CDR3 contains 17 residues. The CDR3 is CSSSHQGWTGKGYEQYF. The CDR3 DNA sequence: TGTTCCAGCAGCCATCAGGGTTGGACAGGGAAGGGGTACGAGCAGTACTTC. Based on the CDR3 plus reference TRBV7-9 and TRBJ2-7, the full variable domain is DTGVSQNPRHKITKRGQNVTFRCDPISEHNRLYWYRQTLGQGPEFLTYFQNEAQLEKSRLLSDRFSAERPKGSFSTLEIQRTEQGDSAMYLCSSSHQGWTGKGYEQYFGPGTRLTVT.

CDR3 amino acids: CASSLARRDTPSNYGYTF. Written as DNA, the CDR3 is TGCGCCAGCAGCTTGGCCAGGCGAGACACTCCCTCCAACTATGGCTACACCTTC. The J gene is TRBJ1-2, the V gene TRBV5-1; no reliable D call. There are 18 residues in the CDR3. Trimming removed 0 bases at V and 2 bases at J, with 20 bases between. Looked up from germline, CDR1 is SGHRS and CDR2 is YFSETQ.

In its sample, this clone was seen a few times. The chain's CDR3 is CASSPRGMDTQYF. In nucleotides, the CDR3 is TGTGCCAGCTCCCCTCGGGGAATGGATACGCAGTATTTT. The rearrangement links TRBV6-1 to TRBJ2-3; possibly TRBD2 for D (5 bases). Germline values: CDR1 MNHNS, CDR2 SASEGT. The CDR3 is made up of 13 amino acids. The V end was cut by 8 bases, the J end by 6 bases, with 15 bases between.

This clone was detected a few times. This chain links TRBV5-4 with TRBJ1-2; D may be TRBD1 (6 bases). The CDR3 runs 13 residues. The germline V gene has CDR1 SGHNT and CDR2 YYREEE (reference sequence). V lost 1 base and J lost 8, with 12 bases in between. The CDR3 loop is CASSLSRGNGYTF. The CDR3, as DNA: TGTGCCAGCAGCTTGAGCAGGGGTAACGGCTACACCTTC. Full variable domain (remainder filled in from reference TRBV5-4 and TRBJ1-2): ETGVTQSPTHLIKTRGQQVTLRCSSQSGHNTVSWYQQALGQGPQFIFQYYREEENGRGNFPPRFSGLQFPNYSSELNVNALELDDSALYLCASSLSRGNGYTFGSGTRLTVV.

The chain is built from TRBV4-1 and TRBJ2-1, with 14 bases that match TRBD2. CDR1 is MGHRA, CDR2 YSYEKL, per germline. This CDR3 has 16 residues. The J segment lost 6 bases and the V segment lost 6 bases, leaving 7 bases of the junction unmatched. In nucleotides, the CDR3 is TGCGCCAGCAGTCTCGGGACTAGCGGGAGTCGCAATGAGCAGTTCTTC. Translated, it gives CASSLGTSGSRNEQFF.

This clone is deemed medium-sized (0.01 to 0.1%). The chain uses TRBV4-1 and TRBJ2-7; the D gene is possibly TRBD1 (6 bases). Trimming removed 3 bases at V and 13 bases at J, with 19 bases between. Germline CDR1 reads MGHRA; CDR2 reads YSYEKL. This CDR3 comprises 13 residues. The CDR3 coding sequence is TGCGCCAGCAGCCAGGAACATAACAGGGCCATATACTTC. Translation: CASSQEHNRAIYF.

This clone occurred once. This sequence joins TRBV28 and TRBJ2-5; 12 bases fit TRBD2. Germline CDR1 and CDR2: MDHEN and SYDVKM. The CDR3 length is 14 residues. After removal of 5 bases from V and 5 bases from J, the junction contained 3 bases not matched to a gene. This CDR3 reads CASSLTSGGETQYF. DNA for the CDR3: TGTGCCAGCAGTCTAACTAGCGGGGGGGAGACCCAGTACTTC.

This clone was seen a few times. V and J are TRBV4-3 and TRBJ2-2; a possible D gene is TRBD2 (6 bases). There are 16 residues in the CDR3. Germline-derived CDR1 and CDR2 are LGHNA and YSLEER. Trimming stripped 5 bases from V and 3 bases from J, with 16 bases between. The CDR3 loop is CASSLSSASDTGELFF. CDR3 in DNA: TGCGCCAGCAGCTTGTCTTCCGCTAGCGACACCGGGGAGCTGTTTTTT.

V is TRBV2 and J is TRBJ1-2; 12 positions agree with TRBD1. J lost 8 bases, V lost 5 bases, and 6 bases had no gene match. The CDR3 totals 14 residues. The germline CDR1 and CDR2 sequences are SNHLY and FYNNEI. The CDR3 DNA reads as TGTGCCAGCAGTTTGGGACAGGGGGCCGGGGGCTACACCTTC. This gives the protein CASSLGQGAGGYTF.

The rearrangement joins TRBV9 to TRBJ2-1, with 8 bases lining up with TRBD2. Trimming took 4 bases from V and 10 from J; bases not matched to a gene: 10. Germline CDR1 and CDR2: SGDLS and YYNGEE. This CDR3 comprises 14 residues. The CDR3 DNA follows: TGTGCCAGCAGCTCGACGTCGGGGACTAGAGAGCAGTTCTTC. Its translation: CASSSTSGTREQFF.

This sequence joins TRBV14 and TRBJ2-2, with unresolved D. Germline V CDR1 and CDR2: SGHDN, FVKESK. V lost 0 bases and J lost 5, with 10 bases in between. The CDR3 contains 15 residues. CDR3 in amino acids: CASSQDPGRTGELFF. DNA for the CDR3: TGTGCCAGCAGCCAAGATCCGGGTCGGACCGGGGAGCTGTTTTTT.

V and J are TRBV29-1 and TRBJ1-1; D perhaps matches TRBD1 (5 bases). With 6 bases removed from V and 3 bases from J, the gap between germline ends came to 14 bases. CDR1 and CDR2 from the germline V gene are SQVTM and ANQGSEA. This CDR3 has 13 residues. CDR3 sequence (DNA): TGCAGCGTCGCCTTTAAAGGGGACACTGAAGCTTTCTTT. Amino acids: CSVAFKGDTEAFF.